These 27 T cell receptor beta chains were all obtained from the same sample, sequenced in a study of beta chain features in type 1 diabetes. The antigens for these receptors are not known. Expressed TCRB transcripts were sequenced, since all the RNA that had been isolated was reverse transcribed. Only in-frame clones appear in the TCRdb table, and some are missing; sequencing was by immunoSEQ multiplex PCR. The table has 300,000 to 450,000 clones, roughly 9.8% seen once. Findings and caveats of the study: The study found moderately but significantly shorter TCRB CDR3s in all four CD4+ subsets of Type 1 diabetes patients.

Sequenced material: central memory CD4+ T cells from blood. The receptors here all came from a man aged 25 to 40 with type 1 diabetes.

This clone was counted between two and nine times. The chain recombines TRBV2 with TRBJ1-2, with TRBD1 as a possible D gene (5 bases). CDR1 and CDR2 from the germline V gene are SNHLY and FYNNEI. There are 13 residues in the CDR3. V lost 0 bases and J 10 bases, leaving 12 bases between the germline ends. CDR3 protein: CASSEARDADYTF. The CDR3 DNA is TGTGCCAGCAGTGAAGCTCGGGACGCGGACTACACCTTC.

This clone was seen at least ten times. The J gene is TRBJ1-5, the V gene TRBV23-1; 8 bases are shared with TRBD1. TRBV23-1 qualifies as an ORF whose function is uncertain. With V trimmed by 7 bases and J by 6 bases, 11 bases remained unmatched. CDR3 length: 15 residues. The CDR3 spells CASTRTGKEVQPQHF. CDR3 in DNA: TGCGCCAGCACTAGGACAGGGAAGGAGGTTCAGCCCCAGCATTTT.

This clone was seen a handful of times. V and J are TRBV28 and TRBJ1-5, with 7 bases matching TRBD1. The CDR3 is 16 amino acids. In germline, CDR1 is MDHEN, CDR2 SYDVKM. With 2 bases clipped from V and 2 bases from J, the junction kept 6 bases outside the gene matches. The chain's CDR3 is CASSLIQGRGNQPQHF. The CDR3 region has the DNA TGTGCCAGCAGTTTAATACAGGGGAGGGGCAATCAGCCCCAGCATTTT. Combining the CDR3 with reference TRBV28 and TRBJ1-5 gives the whole variable domain DVKVTQSSRYLVKRTGEKVFLECVQDMDHENMFWYRQDPGLGLRLIYFSYDVKMKEKGDIPEGYSVSREKKERFSLILESASTNQTSMYLCASSLIQGRGNQPQHFGDGTRLSIL.

The rearrangement links TRBV28 to TRBJ2-5; 12 nucleotides line up with TRBD1. The germline CDR1 and CDR2 sequences are MDHEN and SYDVKM. The CDR3 sequence is 15 residues long. The junction had 5 bases not matched to a gene; V was cut back by 4 bases and J by 5 bases. CDR3 protein: CASSWGTGGDETQYF. The CDR3 nucleotides read TGTGCCAGCAGTTGGGGGACAGGGGGCGACGAGACCCAGTACTTC.

For this clone: A much larger clone differs by one base, so this may be a read error. Other DNA sequences in this specimen translate into the identical CDR3. This chain uses TRBV7-8 with TRBJ2-5; D not certain. V gave up 4 bases and J gave up 2 bases, with 2 bases separating them. Germline V lookup: CDR1 SGHVS, CDR2 FQNEAQ. The CDR3 sequence is 11 residues long. This chain's CDR3 is CASSSQETQYF. In DNA, the CDR3 is TGTGCCAGCAGCTCACAAGAGACCCAGTACTTC.

As concerns this clone: A far more abundant clone sits one base away, making this likely a read error. The chain is built from TRBV5-4 and TRBJ2-1; D is uncertain. Germline V gene lookup returns CDR1 SGHNT and CDR2 YYREEE (reference sequence). This CDR3 is built from 15 residues. V was clipped by 0 bases and J by 13 bases, with 20 bases between them. Here the CDR3 reads CASSLASEAKNIQFF. The CDR3 DNA follows: TGTGCCAGCAGCTTGGCGTCCGAAGCCAAAAACATTCAGTTCTTC.

This clone came up a few times. A much more abundant neighbour one base away suggests this may be a read error. CDR3 DNA: TGTGCCAGCAGGGACCAAGAGACCCAGTACTTC. Protein sequence: CASRDQETQYF. The rearrangement links TRBV6-6 to TRBJ2-5; unclear D gene. V gave up 6 bases and J gave up 0 bases, with 2 bases separating them. Germline CDR1 MNHNY, CDR2 SVGAGI (reference sequence). This CDR3 region has 11 residues.

This clone was seen a handful of times. This chain uses TRBV7-2 with TRBJ2-7; D is ambiguous. CDR1 is SGHTA and CDR2 is FQGNSA in the germline V gene. The CDR3 length is 11 residues. The V and J ends lost 7 bases and 6 bases respectively, with 10 bases between them. CDR3 DNA: TGTGCCAGCACCTCCCCGGGCGAGCAGTACTTC. Translating it yields CASTSPGEQYF.

The chain uses TRBV28 and TRBJ2-7; 8 bases align to TRBD1. The CDR3 totals 14 residues. After removal of 3 bases from V and 4 bases from J, the junction contained 5 bases not matched to a gene. From germline, CDR1 is MDHEN and CDR2 SYDVKM. This CDR3 is CASSFWDRPYEQYF. The CDR3 DNA reads as TGTGCCAGCAGTTTCTGGGACAGGCCATACGAGCAGTACTTC.

This clone was detected a few times. CDR3 nucleotides: TGTGCCAGCAGCTCCTTGAGGGGGAGCTCCTACGAGCAGTACTTC. Translated: CASSSLRGSSYEQYF. The V call is TRBV14, the J call TRBJ2-7; tentatively, D is TRBD1 (6 bases). The CDR3 is made up of 15 amino acids. The V gene lost 5 bases and the J gene lost 0 bases, with 14 bases spanning the gap. Germline V lookup: CDR1 SGHDN, CDR2 FVKESK. The full variable domain, completed using reference TRBV14 and TRBJ2-7, is EAGVTQFPSHSVIEKGQTVTLRCDPISGHDNLYWYRRVMGKEIKFLLHFVKESKQDESGMPNNRFLAERTGGTYSTLKVQPAELEDSGVYFCASSSLRGSSYEQYFGPGTRLTVT.

J is TRBJ2-3 and V is TRBV27; 8 bases are a match to TRBD1. CDR1 and CDR2 (germline): MNHEY, SMNVEV (reference sequence). The length of the CDR3 is 15 residues. Trimming removed 4 bases from V and 6 bases from J; junction bases left unmatched: 9. The chain's CDR3 is CASSSPDRGLDTQYF. DNA of the CDR3: TGTGCCAGCAGTTCACCCGACAGGGGTTTGGATACGCAGTATTTT.

There are a few counts of this clone. The sample holds other DNA sequences that translate to the same CDR3. The chain combines TRBV7-2 with TRBJ2-6, with D maybe TRBD1 (5 bases). V dropped 5 bases and J dropped 1 base, with 12 bases sitting between them. Germline CDR1 SGHTA, CDR2 FQGNSA. The CDR3 loop spans 16 amino acids. Here the CDR3 DNA reads TGTGCCAGCAGCCAAGAGGCAGGGTCTGGGGCCAACGTCCTGACTTTC. This sequence encodes CASSQEAGSGANVLTF.

The rearrangement uses TRBV18 and TRBJ1-1; D not resolved. V lost 3 bases to trimming and J lost 2 bases, with 7 bases between them. Per the germline V gene, CDR1 is KGHSH and CDR2 is LQKENI. This CDR3 contains 13 residues. This CDR3 reads CASSPNGNTEAFF. The CDR3 coding sequence is TGTGCCAGCTCACCTAACGGTAACACTGAAGCTTTCTTT.

This clone was picked up many times. The chain combines TRBV28 with TRBJ1-1; 11 bases match TRBD1. CDR3 length: 14 amino acids. The V segment lost 6 bases and the J segment 5 bases; nucleotides outside the gene matches: 5. Germline V lookup: CDR1 MDHEN, CDR2 SYDVKM. The CDR3 bases are TGTGCCAGCAGCCTCGGACAGGGGGCGACTGAAGCTTTCTTT. This translates into CASSLGQGATEAFF.

This clone was observed at least ten times. This chain joins TRBV7-9 and TRBJ2-5, with 7 bases fitting TRBD1. Germline lookup yields CDR1 SEHNR and CDR2 FQNEAQ (reference sequence). CDR3 size: 15 residues. V was pared by 5 bases and J by 1 base, with 7 bases of the junction left unmatched. The CDR3 DNA reads as TGTGCCAGCAGCGCCCGGACAGGATCCCAAGAGACCCAGTACTTC. Protein sequence: CASSARTGSQETQYF. The variable domain in full, with the rest retrieved from reference TRBV7-9 and TRBJ2-5, is DTGVSQNPRHKITKRGQNVTFRCDPISEHNRLYWYRQTLGQGPEFLTYFQNEAQLEKSRLLSDRFSAERPKGSFSTLEIQRTEQGDSAMYLCASSARTGSQETQYFGPGTRLLVL.

The chain joins TRBV7-2 to TRBJ2-1; D is ambiguous. V lost 5 bases, J lost 7 bases, and 9 bases lay in between. Germline loops: CDR1 SGHTA, CDR2 FQGNSA. This CDR3 region has 12 residues. The CDR3 loop is CASSRDRNEQFF. The CDR3 bases are TGTGCCAGCAGCCGTGATAGGAATGAGCAGTTCTTC.

This clone was detected only a few times. The V gene is TRBV7-2, the J gene TRBJ2-4, with D possibly matching TRBD1 (6 bases). The CDR3 extends over 15 amino acids. V was cut by 1 base and J by 7 bases, with 14 bases left in between. The germline gives CDR1 SGHTA, CDR2 FQGNSA. CDR3 DNA sequence: TGTGCCAGCAGCTTAGGCGCGCCCCAGGGGAACATTCAGTACTTC. It translates to CASSLGAPQGNIQYF.

This clone has more than one count but fewer than ten. V and J are TRBV7-2 and TRBJ2-7; 8 positions agree with TRBD1. The J segment lost 2 bases and the V segment lost 5 bases, leaving 5 bases of the junction unmatched. This CDR3 has 14 residues. CDR1 and CDR2 (germline): SGHTA, FQGNSA. The chain's CDR3 is CASSNRDRTYEQYF. CDR3 coding DNA: TGTGCCAGCAGCAACCGGGACAGGACCTACGAGCAGTACTTC.

This clone has just a few counts. The V call is TRBV19, the J call TRBJ1-5; D is possibly TRBD1 (6 bases). The V gene's germline CDR1 is LNHDA and CDR2 SQIVND (reference sequence). V lost 7 bases and J 6 bases, leaving 13 bases between the germline ends. CDR3 size: 13 residues. This CDR3 reads CASKKRGTQPQHF. The DNA for the CDR3 is TGTGCCAGTAAGAAGAGGGGGACTCAGCCCCAGCATTTT.

The rearrangement links TRBV6-1 to TRBJ1-1, with D tentatively TRBD1 (5 bases). This CDR3 has 15 amino acids. V was pared by 5 bases and J by 0 bases, with 13 bases between. CDR1 and CDR2 from the germline V gene are MNHNS and SASEGT. This CDR3 reads CASSHQPTVNTEAFF. The CDR3 coding sequence is TGTGCCAGCAGTCATCAACCGACAGTGAACACTGAAGCTTTCTTT.

This clone was counted only a few times. The rearrangement uses TRBV7-2 and TRBJ1-5; 8 nucleotides match TRBD1. V was clipped by 3 bases and J by 7 bases; unmatched bases: 5. Germline V gene data show CDR1 as SGHTA and CDR2 as FQGNSA. The CDR3 contains 14 residues. The CDR3 is CASSFDRGGQPQHF. DNA for the CDR3: TGTGCCAGCAGCTTCGACAGGGGCGGCCAGCCCCAGCATTTT. The whole variable domain, remainder taken from reference TRBV7-2 and TRBJ1-5, is GAGVSQSPSNKVTEKGKDVELRCDPISGHTALYWYRQSLGQGLEFLIYFQGNSAPDKSGLPSDRFSAERTGGSVSTLTIQRTQQEDSAVYLCASSFDRGGQPQHFGDGTRLSIL.

Many counts were recorded for this clone. This chain connects TRBV2 to TRBJ1-4; no clear D. With 7 bases removed from V and 4 bases from J, the gap between germline ends came to 10 bases. This CDR3 has 13 residues. Germline CDR1 reads SNHLY; CDR2 reads FYNNEI. CDR3 region: CASKRQLNEKLFF. The DNA for the CDR3 is TGTGCCAGCAAGCGTCAGCTTAATGAAAAACTGTTTTTT.

This clone was recorded a few times. V and J are TRBV4-3 and TRBJ2-7; possibly TRBD1 or TRBD2 for D (5 bases each). The V gene's germline CDR1 is LGHNA and CDR2 YSLEER. The V gene lost 0 bases and the J gene lost 4 bases, with 13 bases spanning the gap. The CDR3 covers 15 residues. The CDR3 bases are TGCGCCAGCAGCCAAGATCATGGGACGGGATACGAGCAGTACTTC. Its protein product is CASSQDHGTGYEQYF.

This clone occurred many times. The genes are TRBV28 and TRBJ2-1; D possibly corresponds to TRBD1 (6 bases). Germline lookup yields CDR1 MDHEN and CDR2 SYDVKM. Trimming removed 8 bases at V and 3 bases at J, with 14 bases between. This CDR3 has 14 amino acids. The CDR3 DNA follows: TGTGCCAGCCAGAACAGGGAACGCTACAATGAGCAGTTCTTC. Translated: CASQNRERYNEQFF.

The chain joins TRBV5-1 to TRBJ2-7; D might be TRBD2 (6 bases). CDR3 length equals 15 residues. Trimming stripped 4 bases from V and 0 bases from J, with 14 bases between. Per the germline V gene, CDR1 is SGHRS and CDR2 is YFSETQ. The DNA for the CDR3 is TGCGCCAGCAGCCCGGGGACTGTAAGCTCCTACGAGCAGTACTTC. Encoded protein: CASSPGTVSSYEQYF.

A few counts support this clone. The rearrangement links TRBV11-3 to TRBJ2-1; D is perhaps TRBD2 (5 bases). This CDR3 has 16 amino acids. Per the germline V gene, CDR1 is SGHNT and CDR2 is YENEEA. Deletions cut 0 bases from V and 7 bases from J, with 16 bases between. CDR3 nucleotide sequence: TGTGCCAGCAGCTTAGATCGGCTAGCCTTGGGGAATGAGCAGTTCTTC. This encodes CASSLDRLALGNEQFF.

The table lists this clone with a few counts. This rearrangement joins TRBV6-6 to TRBJ2-3; D ambiguous. Trimming pared 2 bases from V and 2 bases from J, leaving 8 bases between. The length of the CDR3 is 14 residues. The germline V gene has CDR1 MNHNY and CDR2 SVGAGI (reference sequence). The CDR3, as DNA: TGTGCCAGCAGTTACGGCAAGAACACAGATACGCAGTATTTT. The encoded protein is CASSYGKNTDTQYF.